This entry concerns a single TCR beta chain. Antigen: not known. Assay: immunoSEQ multiplex PCR; the TCRdb copy retains only in-frame clones and omits some. The table lists about 10,000 clones. Germline V CDR1 and CDR2: LNHNV, YYDKDF (reference sequence). The CDR3 sequence is 13 residues long. There is no recorded DNA. This sample was included in a study of synovial regulatory T cells in juvenile arthritis. In the study overall: A few patients were therapy-naive; over 5 received methotrexate alone. Study-wide points: TCR diversity was lower in inflammation-associated blood Treg cells than in other blood Treg cells. Synovial Treg CDR3 sequences overlapped more with iaTregs than other circulating Tregs. iaTreg TCR repertoires were largely private across patients and partially overlapped synovial Teff and blood CPL.

Material for sequencing was Treg cells from blood. Subset in this sample: remaining (HLA-DR-negative) circulating blood Treg cells. The rearrangement joins TRBV15 to TRBJ1-4. This receptor was taken from a donor between 2 and 29 years old with juvenile idiopathic arthritis. The CDR3 region is CATSSGVGEKLFF.